This T cell receptor beta chain was sequenced in a study of T-cell memory formation after mild COVID-19. Across the study: TCR clustering was largely donor specific.

One entry per CDR3 protein results from TCRdb running MiXCR on the 5' RACE reads. The sample holds 150,000 to 200,000 distinct CDR3 sequences, 25% to 40% seen once. CDR1 and CDR2 from the germline V gene are MDHEN and SYDVKM. The CDR3 runs to 10 residues. Losses at the gene ends were 5 bases for V and 12 bases for J; bases not matched to a gene: 1. The study's findings and limits: Prior to infection, memory already included some responding clones, suggesting cross-reactive memory joined. Clones that contracted clustered mainly in CM and EM if CD4+ and in EMRA if CD8+.

Comment on this clonotype: Its specificity is not known.

The sample consisted of PBMCs or a T cell subset sorted from them (not recorded which). This chain uses TRBV28 with TRBJ2-1, with 7 bases identical to TRBD2. The TCR was taken from an adult woman who had mild COVID-19 (a few samples of this study predate the infection). Cell type and time point are not known. The CDR3 DNA sequence: TGTGCCAGCAGTCGACTAGCGCAGTTCTTC. Translating gives CASSRLAQFF.